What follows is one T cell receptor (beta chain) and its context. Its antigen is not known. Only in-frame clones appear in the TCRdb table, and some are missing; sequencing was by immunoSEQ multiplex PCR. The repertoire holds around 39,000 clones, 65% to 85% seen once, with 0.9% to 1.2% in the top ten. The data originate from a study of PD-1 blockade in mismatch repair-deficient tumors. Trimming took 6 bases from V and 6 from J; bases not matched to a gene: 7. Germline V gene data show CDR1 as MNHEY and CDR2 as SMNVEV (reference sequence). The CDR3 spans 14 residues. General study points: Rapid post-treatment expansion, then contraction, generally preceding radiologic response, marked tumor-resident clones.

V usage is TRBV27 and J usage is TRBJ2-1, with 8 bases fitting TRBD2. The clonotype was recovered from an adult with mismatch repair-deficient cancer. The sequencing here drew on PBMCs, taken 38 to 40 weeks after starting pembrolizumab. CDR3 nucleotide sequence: TGTGCCAGCAGACAAGCGGGAGCCGGCAATGAGCAGTTCTTC. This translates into CASRQAGAGNEQFF.